These 30 T cell receptor beta chains came from one sample sequenced in a study of shared clonotypes between healthy human individuals. The protocol was immunoSEQ multiplex PCR, while the TCRdb copy is restricted to in-frame clones and leaves out a portion. The sample has some 2.3 million clones; over 85% are singletons. Material for sequencing was naive CD4+ T cells from PBMCs. Subset meaning: CD45RA+ positively selected. All receptors derive from a young man in good health. Some clones in this sample may be carry-over from other donors' samples.

The chain joins TRBV10-3 to TRBJ1-2, with D unresolved. Trimming took off 2 bases at V and 2 bases at J, with 6 bases between the two ends. The germline V gene encodes CDR1 ENHRY and CDR2 SYGVKD. The CDR3 length is 13 residues. CDR3 bases: TGTGCCATCAGTGAGGACGGCAACTATGGCTACACCTTC. This translates into CAISEDGNYGYTF.

As concerns this clone: At the DNA level, this CDR3 is encoded by other sequences in the same sample as well. The rearrangement uses TRBV28 and TRBJ2-7; TRBD1 matches 10 bases. The CDR3 covers 14 residues. J lost 4 bases, V lost 5 bases, and 5 bases had no gene match. Germline CDR1 reads MDHEN; CDR2 reads SYDVKM. The CDR3 reads CASSPGTGVYEQYF. In DNA form, the CDR3 reads TGTGCCAGCAGTCCCGGGACAGGGGTGTACGAGCAGTACTTC.

The chain is built from TRBV27 and TRBJ2-3; 12 bases match TRBD2. The CDR3 has 16 residues. From germline, CDR1 is MNHEY and CDR2 SMNVEV (reference sequence). V shed 6 bases, J shed 4 bases, and the junction held 8 bases outside the gene matches. The CDR3 nucleotides are TGTGCCAGCAGAAAGCCGGGACTAGCGGGTTCAGATACGCAGTATTTT. Translated: CASRKPGLAGSDTQYF.

V usage is TRBV6-5 and J usage is TRBJ2-5; 8 bases fit TRBD2. V was clipped by 0 bases and J by 4 bases; unmatched bases: 4. Germline V gene lookup returns CDR1 MNHEY and CDR2 SVGAGI. The CDR3 runs 15 residues. The CDR3 loop is CASSYSAGGTETQYF. For the CDR3, the DNA is TGTGCCAGCAGTTACTCCGCGGGGGGCACAGAGACCCAGTACTTC.

The genes are TRBV5-4 and TRBJ2-1; TRBD2 aligns across 10 bases. The germline V gene has CDR1 SGHNT and CDR2 YYREEE (reference sequence). CDR3 length equals 15 residues. V dropped 4 bases and J dropped 8; count of bases not matched to a gene: 9. The CDR3 reads CASSLTSGTGDEQFF. The CDR3 bases are TGTGCCAGCAGCCTAACTAGCGGGACCGGGGATGAGCAGTTCTTC.

This chain's CDR3 is CAIKAGENTGELFF. CDR3 nucleotides: TGTGCCATCAAAGCCGGTGAGAACACCGGGGAGCTGTTTTTT. The chain has TRBV10-3 and TRBJ2-2; D unresolved. This CDR3 has 14 residues. Trimming removed 7 bases from V and 1 base from J, with 10 bases in between. Germline loops: CDR1 ENHRY, CDR2 SYGVKD.

V is TRBV5-1 and J is TRBJ2-3; D gene uncertain. Germline CDR1 reads SGHRS; CDR2 reads YFSETQ. The CDR3 length is 13 residues. The V gene lost 4 bases and the J gene lost 3 bases, with 9 bases spanning the gap. Here the CDR3 reads CASSTVGTDTQYF. CDR3 nucleotides: TGCGCCAGCAGCACAGTTGGGACAGATACGCAGTATTTT. Complete variable domain (other parts from reference TRBV5-1 and TRBJ2-3): KAGVTQTPRYLIKTRGQQVTLSCSPISGHRSVSWYQQTPGQGLQFLFEYFSETQRNKGNFPGRFSGRQFSNSRSEMNVSTLELGDSALYLCASSTVGTDTQYFGPGTRLTVL.

The rearrangement uses TRBV5-1 and TRBJ2-7; D remains unclear. In germline, CDR1 is SGHRS, CDR2 YFSETQ. Trimming shortened V by 5 bases and J by 2 bases, and 11 bases separated the two germline ends. CDR3 length: 13 amino acids. The CDR3 nucleotides read TGCGCCAGCAGTAACCCAGGAACCTACGAGCAGTACTTC. The encoded protein is CASSNPGTYEQYF.

The chain couples TRBV27 to TRBJ2-1; 13 bases map to TRBD2. Germline CDR1 is MNHEY and CDR2 is SMNVEV (reference sequence). The J segment lost 4 bases and the V segment lost 4 bases, leaving 13 bases of the junction unmatched. The CDR3 extends over 19 amino acids. CDR3 sequence (DNA): TGTGCCAGCAGTTCAGTTCCGCGGACTAGCGGGAGCCCTTACAATGAGCAGTTCTTC. Encoded protein: CASSSVPRTSGSPYNEQFF.

This chain links TRBV2 with TRBJ1-2; tentative D call: TRBD1 (5 bases). The V gene's germline CDR1 is SNHLY and CDR2 FYNNEI. This CDR3 comprises 13 residues. V lost 6 bases and J lost 4, with 12 bases in between. CDR3 in amino acids: CASSGAGGYGYTF. In nucleotides, the CDR3 is TGTGCCAGCAGCGGTGCGGGGGGCTATGGCTACACCTTC.

V gene TRBV18 combines with J gene TRBJ1-2; D gene uncertain. Germline V CDR1 and CDR2: KGHSH, LQKENI. V lost 2 bases, J lost 10 bases, and 14 bases lay in between. CDR3 size: 13 residues. The CDR3 DNA is TGTGCCAGCTCACCAGCCAGGTCGGCCCTCTACACCTTC. It specifies CASSPARSALYTF.

V is TRBV2 and J is TRBJ2-5; D remains unclear. The V gene lost 4 bases and the J gene lost 1 base, with 10 bases spanning the gap. This CDR3 has 14 residues. Germline CDR1 SNHLY, CDR2 FYNNEI. The CDR3 DNA reads TGTGCCAGCAGTGTCCGGCAGGCCCAAGAGACCCAGTACTTC. Amino acids: CASSVRQAQETQYF.

This clone appeared a few times. This chain connects TRBV7-3 to TRBJ1-2; D remains ambiguous. CDR1 is SGHTA, CDR2 FQGTGA, per germline. This CDR3 contains 14 residues. Trimming pared 2 bases from V and 0 bases from J, leaving 7 bases between. The CDR3 bases are TGTGCCAGCAGCTTAGACGGAGCTAACTATGGCTACACCTTC. This gives the protein CASSLDGANYGYTF.

CDR3 sequence reads: CASSLQRAGYEQYF. Written as DNA, the CDR3 is TGTGCCAGCAGCTTGCAGAGGGCAGGCTACGAGCAGTACTTC. The chain combines TRBV5-6 with TRBJ2-5, with D perhaps TRBD2 (5 bases). The DNA end favors TRBJ2-7, so the J call may be wrong. The CDR3 has 14 residues. Germline CDR1 SGHDT, CDR2 YYEEEE.

The chain joins TRBV6-1 to TRBJ2-7, with 9 bases lining up with TRBD2. CDR1 is MNHNS, CDR2 SASEGT, per germline. The CDR3 loop spans 14 amino acids. The ends lost 7 bases at V and 6 bases at J; junction bases unmatched: 10. The CDR3, as DNA: TGTGCCAGCACCCCAGGCGGGAGGGCCTTCGAGCAGTACTTC. Its protein product is CASTPGGRAFEQYF.

This chain connects TRBV30 to TRBJ2-2; D gene ambiguous. The CDR3 covers 11 residues. Germline V gives CDR1 GTSNPN, CDR2 SVGIG (reference sequence). Between the trimmed V and J ends, which lost 1 base and 6 bases, there was a span of 3 bases. The CDR3, as DNA: TGTGCCTGGAGTGAAGCCGGGGAGCTGTTTTTT. Its translation is CAWSEAGELFF.

This chain links TRBV4-3 with TRBJ1-5; D call uncertain. Per the germline V gene, CDR1 is LGHNA and CDR2 is YSLEER. V was cut by 0 bases and J by 4 bases, with 4 bases left in between. The CDR3 spans 13 residues. The CDR3 reads CASSQDQNQPQHF. CDR3 in DNA: TGCGCCAGCAGCCAAGACCAAAATCAGCCCCAGCATTTT.

This chain joins TRBV11-2 and TRBJ2-3, with D perhaps matching TRBD1 (6 bases). Germline assignment: CDR1 SGHAT and CDR2 FQNNGV. V was clipped by 5 bases and J by 2 bases, with 17 bases between them. The length of the CDR3 is 16 residues. DNA of the CDR3: TGTGCCAGCAGCCTTGAACAGGGAAGGATCACAGATACGCAGTATTTT. As protein: CASSLEQGRITDTQYF.

Points on this clone: Other DNA sequences of this sample code for an identical CDR3. J is TRBJ2-3 and V is TRBV9, with a weak D call TRBD2 (6 bases). The germline CDR1 and CDR2 sequences are SGDLS and YYNGEE. Trimming cost V 2 bases and J 3 bases, with 10 bases left between them. CDR3 length: 14 amino acids. The CDR3 reads CASSVGGVTDTQYF. The CDR3 coding sequence is TGTGCCAGCAGCGTGGGGGGAGTGACAGATACGCAGTATTTT.

The CDR3: CASTLKGDYGYTF. The CDR3 nucleotides read TGTGCCAGCACCTTAAAAGGGGATTATGGCTACACCTTC. This chain connects TRBV28 to TRBJ1-2, with a weak D call TRBD1 (5 bases). There are 13 residues in the CDR3. In germline, CDR1 is MDHEN, CDR2 SYDVKM. The V and J ends lost 7 bases and 5 bases respectively, with 14 bases between them.

Here the CDR3 DNA reads TGCAGCGTCGCACGGGGACACGGAGAAAAACTGTTTTTT. It codes for CSVARGHGEKLFF. The rearrangement uses TRBV29-1 and TRBJ1-4; tentatively, D is TRBD1 (6 bases). V dropped 6 bases and J dropped 8 bases, with 16 bases sitting between them. The CDR3 runs 13 residues. The V gene's germline CDR1 is SQVTM and CDR2 ANQGSEA.

This chain joins TRBV5-1 and TRBJ2-3; D could derive from TRBD1 or TRBD2 (5 bases each). The V gene lost 1 base and the J gene lost 3 bases, with 12 bases spanning the gap. CDR1 and CDR2 (germline): SGHRS, YFSETQ. CDR3 length: 15 residues. The DNA of the CDR3 is TGCGCCAGCAGCTTGAGCCGGGACCCAACAGATACGCAGTATTTT. As protein: CASSLSRDPTDTQYF.

V is TRBV2 and J is TRBJ2-7; the D gene could be TRBD1 or TRBD2 (5 bases each). CDR3 size: 16 residues. Germline values: CDR1 SNHLY, CDR2 FYNNEI. Trimming shortened V by 7 bases and J by 0 bases, and 19 bases separated the two germline ends. The CDR3 reads CASIAATGLFSYEQYF. As DNA, the CDR3 is TGTGCCAGCATTGCCGCTACAGGACTTTTCTCCTACGAGCAGTACTTC.

The rearrangement links TRBV5-1 to TRBJ2-2; D unclear. This CDR3 region has 13 residues. Germline assignment: CDR1 SGHRS and CDR2 YFSETQ. V lost 4 bases and J lost 6, with 10 bases in between. The CDR3 sequence: CASSNLGAGELFF. CDR3 bases: TGCGCCAGCAGCAACTTGGGTGCCGGGGAGCTGTTTTTT.

The CDR3, as DNA: TGCGCCAGCAGCCACCCCGGAGGGCAGGGAGGAAACACCGGGGAGCTGTTTTTT. This encodes CASSHPGGQGGNTGELFF. This chain joins TRBV4-3 and TRBJ2-2; tentative D call: TRBD2 (6 bases). The CDR3 consists of 18 residues. Germline CDR1 reads LGHNA; CDR2 reads YSLEER. V was clipped by 3 bases and J by 2 bases, with 19 bases between them.

The V gene is TRBV28, the J gene TRBJ2-7; a possible D gene is TRBD2 (7 bases). The CDR3 has 18 amino acids. CDR1 is MDHEN, CDR2 SYDVKM, per germline. V lost 3 bases to trimming and J lost 3 bases, with 24 bases between them. The CDR3 protein is CASSFRGEGGPLYYEQYF. CDR3 nucleotide sequence: TGTGCCAGCAGTTTCCGAGGGGAGGGGGGCCCTCTCTACTACGAGCAGTACTTC.

The V gene is TRBV6-6, the J gene TRBJ1-1, with 7 bases matching TRBD1. V shed 2 bases and J 3 bases; nucleotides not matched to a gene: 3. The CDR3 is made up of 14 amino acids. Germline-derived CDR1 and CDR2 are MNHNY and SVGAGI (reference sequence). CDR3 protein: CASSYGTAYTEAFF. DNA for the CDR3: TGTGCCAGCAGTTACGGGACAGCCTACACTGAAGCTTTCTTT.

The V call is TRBV6-6, the J call TRBJ1-1; D uncertain. This CDR3 contains 14 residues. Trimming removed 6 bases from V and 0 bases from J, with 11 bases in between. Germline lookup yields CDR1 MNHNY and CDR2 SVGAGI (reference sequence). The CDR3 DNA follows: TGTGCCAGCAGCCTACGGTCGATGAACACTGAAGCTTTCTTT. This codes for CASSLRSMNTEAFF.

J is TRBJ2-5 and V is TRBV7-8, with D possibly called TRBD1 or TRBD2 (5 bases each). The V gene's germline CDR1 is SGHVS and CDR2 FQNEAQ. Trimming left V 3 bases short and J 5 bases short, with 13 bases between. The CDR3 loop spans 14 amino acids. Here the CDR3 DNA reads TGTGCCAGCAGCTTTGCCAGGGCGGGCGAGACCCAGTACTTC. Encoded protein: CASSFARAGETQYF.

The J gene is TRBJ2-7, the V gene TRBV4-2; D gene ambiguous. Between the trimmed V and J ends, which lost 4 bases and 0 bases, there was a span of 10 bases. Germline assignment: CDR1 LGHNA and CDR2 YNFKEQ. The CDR3 has 14 amino acids. In DNA, the CDR3 is TGTGCCAGCAGCCCCTTCCCGCCCTCCTACGAGCAGTACTTC. Its protein is CASSPFPPSYEQYF.